These 14 T cell receptor beta chains came from one sample sequenced in a study of T cells after somatic rescue of genetic block. Clones were read by immunoSEQ multiplex PCR, and TCRdb kept only the in-frame ones, dropping some. Among tens of thousands of clones, around 92% were seen once, and the ten largest hold around 3%. Specimen: peripheral blood mononuclear cells (PBMCs). The receptor set was obtained from a man in his forties.

This clone was detected only once. The J gene is TRBJ1-3, the V gene TRBV10-3; no reliable D call. Germline assignment: CDR1 ENHRY and CDR2 SYGVKD. The CDR3 has 16 residues. V was shortened by 1 base and J by 1 base, with 11 bases between the two germline ends. CDR3 in DNA: TGTGCCATCAGTGAGTTGACCGGGAGGTCTGGAAACACCATATATTTT. The encoded protein is CAISELTGRSGNTIYF.

This clone appeared once. This rearrangement joins TRBV28 to TRBJ1-2; 8 nucleotides line up with TRBD1. V shed 3 bases and J 4 bases; nucleotides not matched to a gene: 4. There are 14 residues in the CDR3. CDR1 MDHEN and CDR2 SYDVKM come from the germline V gene. Here the CDR3 DNA reads TGTGCCAGCAGTTTGGCGGGACAGGCCTATGGCTACACCTTC. Encoded protein: CASSLAGQAYGYTF.

The CDR3 DNA is TGTGCCAGCTCTGGTCCCTTCTCCTACGAGCAGTACTTC. This gives the protein CASSGPFSYEQYF. The V and J genes are TRBV9 and TRBJ2-7; no definite D call. Trimming took 7 bases from V and 0 from J, leaving 11 bases between them. Germline V gene data show CDR1 as SGDLS and CDR2 as YYNGEE. CDR3 length equals 13 residues.

The chain carries TRBV5-4 and TRBJ2-7, with TRBD2 identical over 7 bases. V gave up 9 bases and J gave up 4 bases; unmatched junction bases: 4. Germline assignment: CDR1 SGHNT and CDR2 YYREEE (reference sequence). The CDR3 is made up of 11 amino acids. CDR3 DNA sequence: TGTGCCACGGGAGGTCTGTACGAGCAGTACTTC. Its protein is CATGGLYEQYF.

The gene calls are TRBV2 and TRBJ2-4; tentatively, D is TRBD2 (5 bases). Germline loops: CDR1 SNHLY, CDR2 FYNNEI. V lost 7 bases and J lost 3, with 10 bases in between. The CDR3 length is 13 residues. Here the CDR3 reads CASNTEGKNIQYF. The DNA of the CDR3 is TGTGCCAGCAATACAGAGGGCAAAAACATTCAGTACTTC.

The chain uses TRBV10-1 and TRBJ2-1, with D unresolved. The CDR3 contains 14 residues. Deletions cut 3 bases from V and 3 bases from J, with 9 bases between. From germline, CDR1 is WNHNN and CDR2 SYGVQD (reference sequence). The CDR3 nucleotides read TGCGCCAGCAGTGACCAGGCCGACTACAATGAGCAGTTCTTC. Amino acid sequence: CASSDQADYNEQFF.

This chain links TRBV27 with TRBJ2-5; possibly TRBD1 or TRBD2 for D (5 bases each). V shed 5 bases and J shed 1 base, with 14 bases lying between them. This CDR3 has 15 amino acids. Germline V CDR1 and CDR2: MNHEY, SMNVEV (reference sequence). The CDR3 sequence: CASSPRGVGQETQYF. For the CDR3, the DNA is TGTGCCAGCAGTCCCCGGGGCGTCGGCCAAGAGACCCAGTACTTC.

This rearrangement joins TRBV10-2 to TRBJ2-7, with D tentatively TRBD1 (5 bases). Germline CDR1 reads WSHSY; CDR2 reads SAAADI. The CDR3 has 11 residues. Between the trimmed V and J ends, which lost 2 bases and 7 bases, there was a span of 6 bases. CDR3 residues: CASSEGAEQYF. CDR3 sequence (DNA): TGCGCCAGCAGTGAGGGGGCAGAGCAGTACTTC.

V usage is TRBV18 and J usage is TRBJ1-4; 7 nucleotides agree with TRBD1. Germline loops: CDR1 KGHSH, CDR2 LQKENI. V lost 5 bases, J lost 8 bases, and 8 bases stayed unmatched. CDR3 size: 14 residues. The CDR3 spells CASSSDRAREKLFF. As DNA, the CDR3 is TGTGCCAGCTCATCAGACAGGGCTCGCGAAAAACTGTTTTTT.

V usage is TRBV2 and J usage is TRBJ2-2, with D maybe TRBD1 (6 bases). The CDR3 contains 14 residues. Germline V CDR1 and CDR2: SNHLY, FYNNEI. With 4 bases removed from V and 5 bases from J, the gap between germline ends came to 11 bases. The CDR3 sequence is CASSVEGETGELFF. CDR3 nucleotide sequence: TGTGCCAGCAGTGTTGAGGGGGAAACCGGGGAGCTGTTTTTT.

This sequence joins TRBV7-8 and TRBJ2-1, with D tentatively TRBD1 or TRBD2 (5 bases each). CDR3 length: 15 residues. V lost 4 bases and J lost 9, with 19 bases in between. Germline loops: CDR1 SGHVS, CDR2 FQNEAQ. The CDR3 loop reads CASSYRRDPRREQFF. The CDR3 DNA follows: TGTGCCAGCAGCTACCGCCGGGACCCTCGTCGTGAGCAGTTCTTC.

The genes are TRBV5-1 and TRBJ1-6; the D gene is possibly TRBD1 (5 bases). The germline V and J ends were trimmed by 0 bases and 8 bases, with 15 bases remaining between them. This CDR3 comprises 16 residues. Germline V gives CDR1 SGHRS, CDR2 YFSETQ. DNA of the CDR3: TGCGCCAGCAGCTTGGAAGGCAGGGAGAATTATTCACCCCTCCACTTT. The encoded protein is CASSLEGRENYSPLHF.

V usage is TRBV2 and J usage is TRBJ2-1; 7 bases fit TRBD1. The CDR3 loop spans 14 amino acids. The germline V gene has CDR1 SNHLY and CDR2 FYNNEI. V lost 2 bases, J lost 12 bases, and 10 bases stayed unmatched. CDR3 sequence reads: CASSESGRGMGQFF. CDR3 bases: TGTGCCAGCAGTGAATCCGGCAGGGGGATGGGGCAGTTCTTC.

Here the CDR3 DNA reads TGCAGTGCCCTGGACAGGGTTGGCTACACCTTC. Translating gives CSALDRVGYTF. The J gene is TRBJ1-2, the V gene TRBV20-1, with 8 bases lining up with TRBD1. V dropped 6 bases and J dropped 7; count of bases not matched to a gene: 4. CDR1 is DFQATT, CDR2 SNEGSKA, per germline (reference sequence). CDR3 length: 11 residues.